Following are 22 T cell receptor beta chains from one sample sequenced in a study of T cells in Graves' hyperthyroidism and ophthalmopathy. Amplification of TCR beta CDR3 regions was performed using RNA transcripts as template. HTBI primers were used for first-round RT-PCR of the TCR CDR3. MiXCR, run by TCRdb on the multiplex PCR reads, gives a single entry per CDR3 protein. The sample lists 550,000 to 850,000 distinct CDR3 sequences; approximately 19% were seen once. Sequenced material: blood. These receptors all stem from a woman aged 50 to 60 with Graves' hyperthyroidism that later progressed to Graves' ophthalmopathy.

This clonotype has ten or more counts. The chain has TRBV3-1 and TRBJ1-2; 11 nucleotides align to TRBD1. This CDR3 has 13 amino acids. Germline-derived CDR1 and CDR2 are LGHDT and YNNKEL (reference sequence). V lost 5 bases to trimming and J lost 7 bases; unmatched junction nucleotides: 3. The CDR3 DNA follows: TGTGCCAGCAGCTCAGGACAGGGGGCTGGCTACACCTTC. Translated: CASSSGQGAGYTF.

The chain combines TRBV19 with TRBJ2-2; no clear D gene. V was shortened by 9 bases and J by 4 bases, with 15 bases between the two germline ends. The germline V gene has CDR1 LNHDA and CDR2 SQIVND (reference sequence). This CDR3 is 14 amino acids long. The DNA of the CDR3 is TGTGCCAGGACGTTTGTCCGAGGCACCGGGGAGCTGTTTTTT. Its protein product is CARTFVRGTGELFF. Drawing the rest from reference TRBV19 and TRBJ2-2, the complete variable domain is DGGITQSPKYLFRKEGQNVTLSCEQNLNHDAMYWYRQDPGQGLRLIYYSQIVNDFQKGDIAEGYSVSREKKESFPLTVTSAQKNPTAFYLCARTFVRGTGELFFGEGSRLTVL.

Ten or more counts support this clonotype. This sequence joins TRBV6-9 and TRBJ2-1; TRBD1 aligns across 7 bases. J lost 0 bases, V lost 0 bases, and 2 bases had no gene match. There are 16 residues in the CDR3. CDR1 and CDR2 from the germline V gene are MNHGY and SVAAGI. The CDR3 spells CASSYSGDSSYNEQFF. For the CDR3, the DNA is TGTGCCAGCAGTTATTCAGGGGACAGCTCCTACAATGAGCAGTTCTTC.

The V gene is TRBV19, the J gene TRBJ2-5, with no clear D. The CDR3 covers 13 residues. Germline V gene lookup returns CDR1 LNHDA and CDR2 SQIVND (reference sequence). Trimming took off 6 bases at V and 4 bases at J, with 12 bases between the two ends. The CDR3 region is CASSNGWAETQYF. DNA for the CDR3: TGTGCCAGTAGCAACGGGTGGGCAGAGACCCAGTACTTC.

This clonotype was seen at least ten times. V is TRBV5-8 and J is TRBJ1-1; perhaps TRBD1 as D (5 bases). CDR3 length equals 15 residues. Germline V CDR1 and CDR2: SGHTS, YDEGEE. V lost 0 bases to trimming and J lost 5 bases, with 14 bases between them. CDR3 sequence reads: CASSLDGAGLTEAFF. The CDR3 region has the DNA TGTGCCAGCAGCTTGGACGGGGCGGGGTTGACTGAAGCTTTCTTT.

The chain carries TRBV6-4 and TRBJ1-2; 8 nucleotides align to TRBD1. In germline, CDR1 is MRHNA, CDR2 SNTAGT. Trimming took 7 bases from V and 5 from J; bases not matched to a gene: 6. CDR3 length: 13 residues. CDR3 region: CASNPGGGYGYTF. CDR3 nucleotides: TGTGCCAGCAACCCAGGGGGCGGATATGGCTACACCTTC.

The chain is built from TRBV5-1 and TRBJ1-4; 8 bases fit TRBD1. The germline V gene has CDR1 SGHRS and CDR2 YFSETQ. The CDR3 spans 17 residues. V trimming: 0 bases; J trimming: 5 bases; junction bases outside the gene matches: 9. CDR3 nucleotides: TGCGCCAGCAGCTTGGCTGGACAGGGACGGTTGAATGAAAAACTGTTTTTT. This gives the protein CASSLAGQGRLNEKLFF. Combining the CDR3 with reference TRBV5-1 and TRBJ1-4 gives the whole variable domain KAGVTQTPRYLIKTRGQQVTLSCSPISGHRSVSWYQQTPGQGLQFLFEYFSETQRNKGNFPGRFSGRQFSNSRSEMNVSTLELGDSALYLCASSLAGQGRLNEKLFFGSGTQLSVL.

The rearrangement links TRBV4-1 to TRBJ2-5; no firm D call. Germline assignment: CDR1 MGHRA and CDR2 YSYEKL. Trimming shortened V by 4 bases and J by 0 bases, and 12 bases separated the two germline ends. CDR3 size: 15 residues. The CDR3 here is CASSPQRRDQETQYF. The CDR3 coding sequence is TGCGCCAGCAGCCCCCAAAGACGGGACCAAGAGACCCAGTACTTC.

In its sample, this clonotype was seen many times. The V gene is TRBV10-1, the J gene TRBJ1-3; tentatively, D is TRBD1 (5 bases). This CDR3 contains 15 residues. V was trimmed by 6 bases and J by 0 bases, leaving 12 bases between them. Per the germline V gene, CDR1 is WNHNN and CDR2 is SYGVQD (reference sequence). CDR3 sequence (DNA): TGCGCCAGCAGGCAAGACAGAAACTCTGGAAACACCATATATTTT. This encodes CASRQDRNSGNTIYF.

The genes are TRBV9 and TRBJ2-1; D not resolved. CDR1 and CDR2 from the germline V gene are SGDLS and YYNGEE. The CDR3 is 12 residues long. Deletions cut 6 bases from V and 0 bases from J, with 4 bases between. CDR3 DNA: TGTGCCAGCATGAGCTCCTACAATGAGCAGTTCTTC. This sequence encodes CASMSSYNEQFF.

There are many counts of this clonotype. The chain combines TRBV6-1 with TRBJ2-1; 7 positions match TRBD1. The CDR3 loop spans 15 amino acids. In germline, CDR1 is MNHNS, CDR2 SASEGT. V was pared by 4 bases and J by 6 bases, with 9 bases of the junction left unmatched. The CDR3 DNA sequence: TGTGCCAGCAGTGCCGCAGGGGGATATGGCAATGAGCAGTTCTTC. It is translated as CASSAAGGYGNEQFF.

In this sample, this clonotype turned up many times. The gene calls are TRBV12-3 or TRBV12-4 and TRBJ1-1; D is unclear. V lost 6 bases and J 1 base, leaving 15 bases between the germline ends. CDR3 length equals 15 residues. The CDR3 loop reads CASRAPLDPNTEAFF. CDR3 nucleotide sequence: TGTGCCAGCAGGGCCCCTCTGGACCCGAACACTGAAGCTTTCTTT.

Only a few counts were recorded for this clonotype. The chain couples TRBV19 to TRBJ2-3; 9 bases match TRBD1. The CDR3 is 17 amino acids. V gave up 6 bases and J gave up 0 bases; unmatched junction bases: 10. Germline V gives CDR1 LNHDA, CDR2 SQIVND (reference sequence). The chain's CDR3 is CASRRNRDRVSTDTQYF. CDR3 nucleotide sequence: TGTGCCAGTAGAAGAAACAGGGACAGGGTGAGCACAGATACGCAGTATTTT.

This clonotype has ten or more counts. The CDR3 here is CASSLDPGPYTEAFF. The CDR3 DNA sequence: TGTGCCAGCAGCTTAGATCCAGGGCCCTACACTGAAGCTTTCTTT. The V gene is TRBV7-8, the J gene TRBJ1-1; D possibly corresponds to TRBD1 (5 bases). This CDR3 contains 15 residues. The germline V gene has CDR1 SGHVS and CDR2 FQNEAQ. Between the trimmed V and J ends, which lost 1 base and 3 bases, there was a span of 12 bases.

This clonotype was seen many times. This chain uses TRBV6-1 with TRBJ1-1, with unresolved D. The CDR3 sequence is 12 residues long. Trimming shortened V by 8 bases and J by 7 bases, and 14 bases separated the two germline ends. Germline-derived CDR1 and CDR2 are MNHNS and SASEGT. The CDR3 spells CASSSGKGEAFF. DNA for the CDR3: TGTGCCAGCTCCTCAGGAAAGGGTGAAGCTTTCTTT.

This clonotype was seen a few times. The chain couples TRBV7-2 to TRBJ1-2; unclear D gene. The CDR3 has 15 residues. Trimming left V 6 bases short and J 1 base short, with 15 bases between. Germline V CDR1 and CDR2: SGHTA, FQGNSA. CDR3 region: CASSPQRRVNYGYTF. CDR3 coding DNA: TGTGCCAGCAGTCCACAGAGAAGGGTTAACTATGGCTACACCTTC.

The CDR3 bases are TGTGCCAGCAGCCGGGACAGGGTGTATGAAAAACTGTTTTTT. This sequence encodes CASSRDRVYEKLFF. The J gene is TRBJ1-4, the V gene TRBV28, with 9 bases lining up with TRBD1. Germline V gene lookup returns CDR1 MDHEN and CDR2 SYDVKM. After removal of 6 bases from V and 6 bases from J, the junction contained 5 bases not matched to a gene. This CDR3 comprises 14 residues.

This chain links TRBV10-3 with TRBJ1-2, with no clear D. Per germline, CDR1 ENHRY and CDR2 SYGVKD. The CDR3 extends over 13 amino acids. Trimming removed 5 bases from V and 4 bases from J, with 11 bases in between. In nucleotides, the CDR3 is TGTGCCATCAGTCGGGTCGGTTCCTATGGCTACACCTTC. It translates to CAISRVGSYGYTF.

Only a few counts were recorded for this clonotype. Sequence at one end of the junction differs from germline and may be a read error. The gene calls are TRBV12-3 or TRBV12-4 and TRBJ2-7, with D perhaps matching TRBD1 or TRBD2 (5 bases each). This CDR3 spans 14 amino acids. The CDR3 here is CVSSLPGTVYEQYF. The CDR3 region has the DNA TGTGTCAGCAGTTTACCCGGGACGGTATACGAGCAGTACTTC.

The chain combines TRBV4-1 with TRBJ2-7; D gene uncertain. V dropped 1 base and J dropped 0 bases, with 10 bases sitting between them. This CDR3 is built from 15 residues. Germline assignment: CDR1 MGHRA and CDR2 YSYEKL. This CDR3 reads CASSQVEQSSYEQYF. DNA for the CDR3: TGCGCCAGCAGCCAAGTTGAACAAAGCTCCTACGAGCAGTACTTC.

The chain has TRBV9 and TRBJ2-2, with 9 bases identical to TRBD1. Germline CDR1 SGDLS, CDR2 YYNGEE. The CDR3 contains 16 residues. V dropped 2 bases and J dropped 1; count of bases not matched to a gene: 3. This CDR3 is CASSVRTGENTGELFF. CDR3 in DNA: TGTGCCAGCAGCGTGAGGACAGGGGAGAACACCGGGGAGCTGTTTTTT.

The genes are TRBV5-4 and TRBJ1-6; 7 bases agree with TRBD1. V shed 6 bases, J shed 0 bases, and the junction held 6 bases outside the gene matches. Germline values: CDR1 SGHNT, CDR2 YYREEE (reference sequence). The length of the CDR3 is 16 residues. This chain's CDR3 is CASTTDRSSYNSPLHF. The CDR3 bases are TGTGCCAGCACAACGGACAGGAGCTCCTATAATTCACCCCTCCACTTT. The variable domain in full, with the rest retrieved from reference TRBV5-4 and TRBJ1-6, is ETGVTQSPTHLIKTRGQQVTLRCSSQSGHNTVSWYQQALGQGPQFIFQYYREEENGRGNFPPRFSGLQFPNYSSELNVNALELDDSALYLCASTTDRSSYNSPLHFGNGTRLTVT.